This T cell receptor (beta chain) was captured in a study of cytomegalovirus exposure and HLA in healthy donors. Study-level findings and limits: Follow-up analysis later connected one missense variant in DCLRE1C with trimming of TCR beta V- and J-genes. TCR beta chains numbering some 160 were designated cytomegalovirus-associated. HLA restriction was apparent for most CMV-associated TCR beta chains in a later analysis.

The PCR had 60 Vbeta and 13 Jbeta primers. The assay was immunoSEQ multiplex PCR, and TCRdb's table has in-frame clones only and misses some. This table holds 90,000 to 140,000 clones, roughly 79% found once. A word on this clone: No antigen is known for it.

Per the germline V gene, CDR1 is MNHNS and CDR2 is SASEGT. J gave up 4 bases and V 7 bases, and 7 bases lay outside the gene matches. The CDR3 extends over 14 amino acids. The receptor comes from a male donor in good health and CMV-seronegative. Input material: PBMCs. The rearrangement uses TRBV6-1 and TRBJ1-1; 9 bases align to TRBD1. The CDR3 nucleotides read TGTGCCAGCACCGAAACAGGGGGCCCCACTGAAGCTTTCTTT. Its translation is CASTETGGPTEAFF.